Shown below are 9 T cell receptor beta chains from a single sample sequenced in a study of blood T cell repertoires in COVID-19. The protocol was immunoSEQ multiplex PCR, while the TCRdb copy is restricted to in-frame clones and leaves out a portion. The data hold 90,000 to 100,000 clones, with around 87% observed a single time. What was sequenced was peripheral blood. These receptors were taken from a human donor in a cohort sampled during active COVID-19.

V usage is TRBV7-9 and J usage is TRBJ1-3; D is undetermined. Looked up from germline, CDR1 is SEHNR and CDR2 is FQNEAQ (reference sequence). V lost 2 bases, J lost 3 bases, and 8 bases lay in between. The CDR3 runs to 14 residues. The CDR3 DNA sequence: TGTGCCAGCAGCTTACGGGGTAGTGGAAACACCATATATTTT. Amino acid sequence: CASSLRGSGNTIYF. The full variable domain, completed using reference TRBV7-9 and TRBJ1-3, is DTGVSQNPRHKITKRGQNVTFRCDPISEHNRLYWYRQTLGQGPEFLTYFQNEAQLEKSRLLSDRFSAERPKGSFSTLEIQRTEQGDSAMYLCASSLRGSGNTIYFGEGSWLTVV.

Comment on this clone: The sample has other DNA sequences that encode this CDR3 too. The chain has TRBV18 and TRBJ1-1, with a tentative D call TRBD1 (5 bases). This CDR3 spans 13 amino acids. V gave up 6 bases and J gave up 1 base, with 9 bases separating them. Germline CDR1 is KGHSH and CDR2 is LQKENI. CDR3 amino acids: CASSPQGNTEAFF. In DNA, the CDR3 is TGTGCCAGCTCCCCGCAGGGGAACACTGAAGCTTTCTTT.

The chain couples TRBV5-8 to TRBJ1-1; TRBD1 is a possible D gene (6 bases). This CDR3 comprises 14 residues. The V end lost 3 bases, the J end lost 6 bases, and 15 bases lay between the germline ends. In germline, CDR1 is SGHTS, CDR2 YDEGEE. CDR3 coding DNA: TGTGCCAGCAGCTCACCTAGACAGGTACCTGAAGCTTTCTTT. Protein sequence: CASSSPRQVPEAFF.

CDR3 DNA sequence: TGTGCCTGGAGTGTCGGGACAGGGAGAGATACGCAGTATTTT. This translates into CAWSVGTGRDTQYF. The chain combines TRBV30 with TRBJ2-3; 9 bases line up with TRBD1. The CDR3 consists of 14 residues. Germline CDR1 GTSNPN, CDR2 SVGIG (reference sequence). The ends lost 0 bases at V and 5 bases at J; junction bases unmatched: 3.

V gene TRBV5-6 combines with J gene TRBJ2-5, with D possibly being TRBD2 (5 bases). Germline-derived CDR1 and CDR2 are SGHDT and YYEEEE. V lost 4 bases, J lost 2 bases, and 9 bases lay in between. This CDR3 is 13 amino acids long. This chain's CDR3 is CASSRGSQETQYF. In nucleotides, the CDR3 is TGTGCCAGCAGCCGAGGGTCGCAAGAGACCCAGTACTTC.

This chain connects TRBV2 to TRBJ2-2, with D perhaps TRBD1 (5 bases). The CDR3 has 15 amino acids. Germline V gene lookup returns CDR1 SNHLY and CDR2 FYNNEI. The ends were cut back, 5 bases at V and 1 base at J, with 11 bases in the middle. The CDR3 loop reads CASSTQGLNTGELFF. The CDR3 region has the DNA TGTGCCAGCAGTACCCAGGGCCTGAACACCGGGGAGCTGTTTTTT.

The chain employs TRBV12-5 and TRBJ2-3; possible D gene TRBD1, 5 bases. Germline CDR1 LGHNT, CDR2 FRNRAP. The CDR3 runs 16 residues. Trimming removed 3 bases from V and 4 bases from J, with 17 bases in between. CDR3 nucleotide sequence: TGTGCTAGTGGTTTCCCCGGAAGCAGGGTGGCAGATACGCAGTATTTT. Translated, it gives CASGFPGSRVADTQYF.

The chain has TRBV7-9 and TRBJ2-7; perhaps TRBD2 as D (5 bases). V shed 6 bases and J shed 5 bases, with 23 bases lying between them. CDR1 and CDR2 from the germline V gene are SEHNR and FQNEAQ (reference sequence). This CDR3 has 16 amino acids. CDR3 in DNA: TGTGCCAGCAGTCCGGGATACGTGGGAGCTCTGGACGAGCAGTACTTC. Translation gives CASSPGYVGALDEQYF.

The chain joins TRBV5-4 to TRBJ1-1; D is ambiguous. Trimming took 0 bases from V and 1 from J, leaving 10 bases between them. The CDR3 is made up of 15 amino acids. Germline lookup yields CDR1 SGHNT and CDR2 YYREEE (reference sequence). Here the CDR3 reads CASSLDSAGNTEAFF. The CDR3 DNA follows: TGTGCCAGCAGCTTGGATTCGGCGGGGAACACTGAAGCTTTCTTT.